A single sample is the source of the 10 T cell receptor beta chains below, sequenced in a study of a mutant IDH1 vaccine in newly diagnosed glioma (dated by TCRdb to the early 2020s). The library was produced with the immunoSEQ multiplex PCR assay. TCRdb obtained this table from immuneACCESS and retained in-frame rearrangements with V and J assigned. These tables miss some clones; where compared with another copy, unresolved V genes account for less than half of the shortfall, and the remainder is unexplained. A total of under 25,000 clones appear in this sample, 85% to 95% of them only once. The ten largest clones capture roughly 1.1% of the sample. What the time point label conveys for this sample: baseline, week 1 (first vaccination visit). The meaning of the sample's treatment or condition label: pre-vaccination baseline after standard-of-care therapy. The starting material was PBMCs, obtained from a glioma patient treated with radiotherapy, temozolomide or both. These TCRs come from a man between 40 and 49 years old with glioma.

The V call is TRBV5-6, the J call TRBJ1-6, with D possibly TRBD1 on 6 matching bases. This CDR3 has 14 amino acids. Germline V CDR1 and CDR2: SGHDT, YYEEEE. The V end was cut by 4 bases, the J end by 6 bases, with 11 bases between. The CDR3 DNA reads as TGTGCCAGCAGCGAGGGACAAATTAATTCACCCCTCCACTTT. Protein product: CASSEGQINSPLHF.

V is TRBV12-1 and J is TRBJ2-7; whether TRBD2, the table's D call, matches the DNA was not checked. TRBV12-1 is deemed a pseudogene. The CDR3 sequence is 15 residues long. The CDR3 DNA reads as TGTGCCAGCAGCTCCGTGACTAGCCCAGGACACGAGCAGTACTTC. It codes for CASSSVTSPGHEQYF.

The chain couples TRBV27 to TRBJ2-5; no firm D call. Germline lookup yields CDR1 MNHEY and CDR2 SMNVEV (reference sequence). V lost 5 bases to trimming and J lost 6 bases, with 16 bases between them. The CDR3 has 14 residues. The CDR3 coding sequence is TGTGCCAGCAGTGGGCATTGGACGAAGAAGACCCAGTACTTC. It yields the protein CASSGHWTKKTQYF.

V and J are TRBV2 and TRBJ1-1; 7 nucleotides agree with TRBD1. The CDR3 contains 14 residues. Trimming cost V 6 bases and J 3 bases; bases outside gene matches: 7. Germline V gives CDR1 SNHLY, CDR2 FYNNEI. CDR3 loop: CASRRTGWDTEAFF. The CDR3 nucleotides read TGTGCCAGCAGGAGGACAGGTTGGGACACTGAAGCTTTCTTT. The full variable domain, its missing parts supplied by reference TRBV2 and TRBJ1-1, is EPEVTQTPSHQVTQMGQEVILRCVPISNHLYFYWYRQILGQKVEFLVSFYNNEISEKSEIFDDQFSVERPDGSNFTLKIRSTKLEDSAMYFCASRRTGWDTEAFFGQGTRLTVV.

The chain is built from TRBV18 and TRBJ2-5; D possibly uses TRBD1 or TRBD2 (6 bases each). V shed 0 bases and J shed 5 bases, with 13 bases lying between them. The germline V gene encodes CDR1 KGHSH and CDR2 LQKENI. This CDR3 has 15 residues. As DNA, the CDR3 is TGTGCCAGCTCACCACCCTCCGGGGGCGCGGAGACCCAGTACTTC. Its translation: CASSPPSGGAETQYF.

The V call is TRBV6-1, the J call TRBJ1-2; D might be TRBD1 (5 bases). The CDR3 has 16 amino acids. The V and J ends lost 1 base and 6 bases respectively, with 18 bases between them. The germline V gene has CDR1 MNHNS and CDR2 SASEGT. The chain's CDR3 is CASSEESARTQNGYTF. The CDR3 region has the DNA TGTGCCAGCAGTGAAGAGTCTGCCCGGACACAAAATGGCTACACCTTC.

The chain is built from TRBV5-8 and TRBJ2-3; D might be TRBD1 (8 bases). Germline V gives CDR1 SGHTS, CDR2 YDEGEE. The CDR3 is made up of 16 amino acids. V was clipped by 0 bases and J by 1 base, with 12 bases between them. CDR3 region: CASSLDRGGRTDTQYF. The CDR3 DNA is TGTGCCAGCAGCTTGGACAGGGGGGGACGCACAGATACGCAGTATTTT.

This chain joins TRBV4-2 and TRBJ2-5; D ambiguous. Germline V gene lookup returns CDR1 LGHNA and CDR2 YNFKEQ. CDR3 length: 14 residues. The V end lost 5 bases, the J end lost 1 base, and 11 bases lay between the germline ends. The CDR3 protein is CASSSRQFQETQYF. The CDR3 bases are TGTGCCAGCAGCTCGCGCCAATTCCAAGAGACCCAGTACTTC.

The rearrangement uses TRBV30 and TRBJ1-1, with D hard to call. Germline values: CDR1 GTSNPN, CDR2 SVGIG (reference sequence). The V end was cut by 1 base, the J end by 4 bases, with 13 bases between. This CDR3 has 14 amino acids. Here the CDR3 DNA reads TGTGCCTGGAGTGGATCGGCAGACTTCACTGAAGCTTTCTTT. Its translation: CAWSGSADFTEAFF.

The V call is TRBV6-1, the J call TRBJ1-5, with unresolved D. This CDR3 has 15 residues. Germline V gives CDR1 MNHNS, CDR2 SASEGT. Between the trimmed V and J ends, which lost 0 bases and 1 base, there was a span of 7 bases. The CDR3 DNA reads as TGTGCCAGCAGTGAAGCGGTGGGGAGCAATCAGCCCCAGCATTTT. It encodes CASSEAVGSNQPQHF.